These 15 T cell receptor beta chains came from one sample sequenced in a study of OX40 agonist ivuxolimab in advanced cancers. This table comes from immunoSEQ multiplex PCR, and its TCRdb copy is limited to in-frame clones, with some not included. The sample carries around 40,000 clones, approximately 84% recorded once. The sample consisted of CD4+ or CD8+ T cells sorted from blood, taken in a trial of the OX40 agonist ivuxolimab. The source is an adult with an advanced solid tumor such as melanoma, head and neck, liver or kidney cancer.

This sequence joins TRBV27 and TRBJ2-1; possible D gene TRBD2, 7 bases. The CDR3 contains 19 residues. Germline CDR1 and CDR2: MNHEY and SMNVEV (reference sequence). The V end was cut by 4 bases, the J end by 2 bases, with 24 bases between. For the CDR3, the DNA is TGTGCCAGCAGTTATACCACAGGGTTCCTAGCGGAACCCTACAATGAGCAGTTCTTC. Encoded protein: CASSYTTGFLAEPYNEQFF.

The CDR3 region is CASSQLAQGNQPQHF. Here the CDR3 DNA reads TGCGCCAGCAGCCAATTGGCCCAGGGCAATCAGCCCCAGCATTTT. V usage is TRBV4-3 and J usage is TRBJ1-5; D is uncertain. Germline CDR1 is LGHNA and CDR2 is YSLEER. V was trimmed by 2 bases and J by 2 bases, leaving 10 bases between them. This CDR3 has 15 amino acids.

V and J are TRBV5-4 and TRBJ2-2, with 7 bases that match TRBD2. Germline loops: CDR1 SGHNT, CDR2 YYREEE (reference sequence). This CDR3 contains 14 residues. Trimming removed 0 bases from V and 8 bases from J; junction bases left unmatched: 4. The CDR3 region is CASSLGQGGGELFF. CDR3 coding DNA: TGTGCCAGCAGCTTGGGCCAGGGAGGGGGGGAGCTGTTTTTT.

The rearrangement uses TRBV6-5 and TRBJ1-2; a weak D match, TRBD1 (5 bases). The ends were cut back, 0 bases at V and 6 bases at J, with 8 bases in the middle. The CDR3 has 13 residues. Germline V gives CDR1 MNHEY, CDR2 SVGAGI. The CDR3 DNA follows: TGTGCCAGCAGTTACTCTCAGGGAGATGGCTACACCTTC. Its translation is CASSYSQGDGYTF.

This chain uses TRBV10-3 with TRBJ1-5; D uncertain. V was clipped by 0 bases and J by 3 bases, with 9 bases between them. Germline V gene sequence: CDR1 ENHRY, CDR2 SYGVKD. The CDR3 runs to 15 residues. The DNA for the CDR3 is TGTGCCATCAGTGAGTCGGAGGCCCTCAATCAGCCCCAGCATTTT. The encoded protein is CAISESEALNQPQHF.

CDR3 sequence: CASSSPGGEQYF. CDR3 DNA sequence: TGTGCCAGCAGCTCGCCAGGGGGCGAGCAGTACTTC. The chain uses TRBV7-2 and TRBJ2-7, with 7 positions matching TRBD1. The CDR3 totals 12 residues. The V gene's germline CDR1 is SGHTA and CDR2 FQGNSA. J lost 6 bases, V lost 4 bases, and 3 bases had no gene match.

The CDR3, as DNA: TGTGCCAGCAGCTTGGTTGTCGAGAGCTCCTATAATTCACCCCTCCACTTT. It translates to CASSLVVESSYNSPLHF. The V gene is TRBV5-6, the J gene TRBJ1-6, with D uncertain. V lost 0 bases and J 0 bases, leaving 10 bases between the germline ends. Germline V gene sequence: CDR1 SGHDT, CDR2 YYEEEE. CDR3 length equals 17 residues.

The J gene is TRBJ1-6, the V gene TRBV7-9; D is possibly TRBD1 (6 bases). The CDR3 runs to 15 residues. V lost 7 bases, J lost 8 bases, and 18 bases lay in between. The V gene's germline CDR1 is SEHNR and CDR2 FQNEAQ (reference sequence). Written as DNA, the CDR3 is TGTGCCAGCACCCAAAACCAGGGGAGATATTCACCCCTCCACTTT. Encoded protein: CASTQNQGRYSPLHF.

The V and J genes are TRBV2 and TRBJ2-7; tentative D call: TRBD2 (6 bases). Trimming took off 5 bases at V and 5 bases at J, with 16 bases between the two ends. Germline V CDR1 and CDR2: SNHLY, FYNNEI. The CDR3 sequence is 14 residues long. CDR3 sequence: CASSKGLTENEQYF. CDR3 nucleotide sequence: TGTGCCAGCAGTAAGGGACTGACCGAGAACGAGCAGTACTTC.

The chain employs TRBV7-2 and TRBJ1-1; D uncertain. V was pared by 4 bases and J by 4 bases, with 16 bases between. This CDR3 has 15 amino acids. Per the germline V gene, CDR1 is SGHTA and CDR2 is FQGNSA. Written as DNA, the CDR3 is TGTGCCAGCAGCTCCCTGGGGTGGGCGGGCACTGAAGCTTTCTTT. Translation: CASSSLGWAGTEAFF.

The chain is built from TRBV7-3 and TRBJ1-1; D gene unclear. The CDR3 contains 15 residues. V was trimmed by 0 bases and J by 2 bases, leaving 10 bases between them. Germline V gives CDR1 SGHTA, CDR2 FQGTGA. The CDR3 coding sequence is TGTGCCAGCAGCTTAACGGGCAGTGCTAACACTGAAGCTTTCTTT. Its protein is CASSLTGSANTEAFF.

The V call is TRBV20-1, the J call TRBJ2-3; no clear D. Germline V lookup: CDR1 DFQATT, CDR2 SNEGSKA (reference sequence). The CDR3 covers 10 residues. V lost 3 bases, J lost 2 bases, and 0 bases lay in between. As DNA, the CDR3 is TGCAGTGCTAGCACAGATACGCAGTATTTT. Translation gives CSASTDTQYF.

The J gene is TRBJ2-5, the V gene TRBV5-4; 12 bases are shared with TRBD2. The CDR3 runs to 17 residues. V shed 5 bases and J 5 bases; nucleotides not matched to a gene: 13. Germline V gene data show CDR1 as SGHNT and CDR2 as YYREEE (reference sequence). The CDR3 region has the DNA TGTGCCAGCAGTTCGACTAGCGGGGGCCCATCCGGGGAGACCCAGTACTTC. Its translation: CASSSTSGGPSGETQYF.

The chain uses TRBV6-4 and TRBJ1-2; no clear D. The germline V gene has CDR1 MRHNA and CDR2 SNTAGT. Trimming shortened V by 0 bases and J by 4 bases, and 9 bases separated the two germline ends. The CDR3 sequence is 14 residues long. The CDR3 DNA reads as TGTGCCAGCAGTGACTCGAATCCACCCTATGGCTACACCTTC. The encoded protein is CASSDSNPPYGYTF.

The rearrangement joins TRBV5-4 to TRBJ2-5; the D call may be TRBD1 or TRBD2 (6 bases each). Germline values: CDR1 SGHNT, CDR2 YYREEE (reference sequence). The V end lost 0 bases, the J end lost 4 bases, and 10 bases lay between the germline ends. The CDR3 extends over 14 amino acids. DNA for the CDR3: TGTGCCAGCAGCTTGGAGGGGGGCGGAGAGACCCAGTACTTC. Its translation is CASSLEGGGETQYF.